This note documents a single TCR beta chain sequence. Its antigen is as yet unknown. V shed 1 base and J shed 5 bases, with 6 bases lying between them. In germline, CDR1 is SEHNR, CDR2 FQNEAQ (reference sequence). This CDR3 is 13 amino acids long. Deep-level settings were used for running the assay. Researchers divided each subset's genomic DNA evenly across several immunoSEQ plates. The repertoire was sequenced with immunoSEQ multiplex PCR; TCRdb's copy has only in-frame clones and lacks some. The repertoire consists of millions of clones, with over 85% occurring once and the leading ten covering 0.1% to 0.15%. This sample is drawn from a study of shared clonotypes between healthy human individuals. In the study overall: Participating donors consisted of a couple of women and a few men aged 18 to 49. Findings of the study overall: Rarefaction exposed incomplete sorted-subset sequencing despite large depth.

J is TRBJ2-1 and V is TRBV7-9; D is unresolved. The receptor comes from a man younger than 35 in good health. Input material: naive CD4+ T cells sorted from blood. Sample subset: CD45RA+ positively selected. CDR3 region: CASSLEENNEQFF. The DNA for the CDR3 is TGTGCCAGCAGCTTAGAAGAAAACAATGAGCAGTTCTTC.